Listed here are 23 T cell receptor beta chains from one sample, sequenced in a study of T cell responses to AZD1222 COVID-19 vaccine. The protocol was immunoSEQ multiplex PCR, while the TCRdb copy is restricted to in-frame clones and leaves out a portion. The sample holds 86,000 or so clones, more than 70% seen once. The starting material was peripheral blood, obtained 28 days after the second AZD1222 dose. The receptor set was obtained from an adult who received the AZD1222 COVID-19 vaccine.

The rearrangement links TRBV5-6 to TRBJ1-3; D is ambiguous. Germline V lookup: CDR1 SGHDT, CDR2 YYEEEE. The CDR3 sequence is 15 residues long. The germline V and J ends were trimmed by 0 bases and 0 bases, with 7 bases remaining between them. CDR3 loop: CASSLGGSSGNTIYF. For the CDR3, the DNA is TGTGCCAGCAGCTTGGGTGGGTCCTCTGGAAACACCATATATTTT. The whole variable domain, filled in from reference TRBV5-6 and TRBJ1-3, reads DAGVTQSPTHLIKTRGQQVTLRCSPKSGHDTVSWYQQALGQGPQFIFQYYEEEERQRGNFPDRFSGHQFPNYSSELNVNALLLGDSALYLCASSLGGSSGNTIYFGEGSWLTVV.

This clone was counted at least ten times. The V gene is TRBV4-1, the J gene TRBJ1-5; the D is unclear. The CDR3 runs 12 residues. With 4 bases removed from V and 11 bases from J, the gap between germline ends came to 12 bases. Germline V gene lookup returns CDR1 MGHRA and CDR2 YSYEKL. The CDR3 region is CASSLPGSAQHF. The DNA of the CDR3 is TGCGCCAGCAGCCTCCCGGGCTCGGCCCAGCATTTT.

The rearrangement joins TRBV5-6 to TRBJ1-6; the D gene is possibly TRBD1 (6 bases). Germline-derived CDR1 and CDR2 are SGHDT and YYEEEE. Deletions cut 3 bases from V and 10 bases from J, with 14 bases between. The CDR3 is 14 amino acids. The CDR3 DNA sequence: TGTGCCAGCAGCTCTTACAGGGAGTGGTCACCCCTCCACTTT. This codes for CASSSYREWSPLHF.

This sequence joins TRBV5-1 and TRBJ1-1, with a possible D match to TRBD1 (5 bases). V was pared by 2 bases and J by 3 bases, with 11 bases between. This CDR3 has 14 residues. Per germline, CDR1 SGHRS and CDR2 YFSETQ. In DNA, the CDR3 is TGCGCCAGCAGCTTTCAGGGTGGGGACACTGAAGCTTTCTTT. Residues: CASSFQGGDTEAFF.

The rearrangement uses TRBV28 and TRBJ2-2; 15 bases map to TRBD2. Looked up from germline, CDR1 is MDHEN and CDR2 is SYDVKM. V trimming: 2 bases; J trimming: 9 bases; junction bases outside the gene matches: 4. This CDR3 has 16 residues. In nucleotides, the CDR3 is TGTGCCAGCAGTTTACAGGGGACTAGCGGGAGGAGGGAGCTGTTTTTT. The encoded protein is CASSLQGTSGRRELFF.

The genes are TRBV11-2 and TRBJ1-2; TRBD1 is a possible D gene (6 bases). The CDR3 is 13 amino acids. Looked up from germline, CDR1 is SGHAT and CDR2 is FQNNGV. The V end was cut by 3 bases, the J end by 7 bases, with 12 bases between. CDR3 region: CASSFPGAPGYTF. CDR3 DNA: TGTGCCAGCAGCTTCCCGGGGGCGCCTGGCTACACCTTC.

The chain uses TRBV5-1 and TRBJ2-5; D possibly corresponds to TRBD2 (6 bases). The length of the CDR3 is 16 residues. V shed 0 bases and J shed 4 bases, with 16 bases lying between them. Germline V gives CDR1 SGHRS, CDR2 YFSETQ. CDR3 DNA sequence: TGCGCCAGCAGCTTGGCCGAGGGAGTGCGGGGAGAGACCCAGTACTTC. Translated, it gives CASSLAEGVRGETQYF.

The chain combines TRBV19 with TRBJ2-3; a weak D match, TRBD2 (6 bases). Germline CDR1 LNHDA, CDR2 SQIVND (reference sequence). V was pared by 10 bases and J by 3 bases, with 17 bases between. The CDR3 covers 14 residues. CDR3 sequence: CATGKRRVTDTQYF. In nucleotides, the CDR3 is TGTGCCACAGGGAAGAGGAGGGTAACAGATACGCAGTATTTT. Together with reference TRBV19 and TRBJ2-3, the CDR3 gives the full variable domain: DGGITQSPKYLFRKEGQNVTLSCEQNLNHDAMYWYRQDPGQGLRLIYYSQIVNDFQKGDIAEGYSVSREKKESFPLTVTSAQKNPTAFYLCATGKRRVTDTQYFGPGTRLTVL.

The chain has TRBV19 and TRBJ1-1; D remains ambiguous. Deletions cut 7 bases from V and 4 bases from J, with 13 bases between. This CDR3 comprises 13 residues. Germline CDR1 LNHDA, CDR2 SQIVND (reference sequence). The CDR3 is CASTPRVLTEAFF. The CDR3, as DNA: TGTGCCAGTACCCCAAGGGTGCTCACTGAAGCTTTCTTT.

The chain links TRBV27 to TRBJ1-4; possibly TRBD1 for D (6 bases). Deletions cut 1 base from V and 11 bases from J, with 20 bases between. The CDR3 sequence is 16 residues long. The germline CDR1 and CDR2 sequences are MNHEY and SMNVEV (reference sequence). DNA for the CDR3: TGTGCCAGCAGTTTATGGGGGGACACTGGGGGAGGGAAACTGTTTTTT. It encodes CASSLWGDTGGGKLFF.

The gene calls are TRBV3-1 (or the pseudogene TRBV3-2) and TRBJ1-2, with D possibly TRBD1 on 5 matching bases. Trimming took off 3 bases at V and 3 bases at J, with 17 bases between the two ends. The CDR3 is made up of 16 amino acids. In germline, CDR1 is LGHDT, CDR2 YNNKEL (reference sequence). CDR3 coding DNA: TGTGCCAGCAGCCAGCCAACTCAATCAGGGCACTATGGCTACACCTTC. This codes for CASSQPTQSGHYGYTF.

As DNA, the CDR3 is TGTGCCAGCAGCGTAGCCGGGACAGGGGGTACCGAGCAGTACTTC. As protein: CASSVAGTGGTEQYF. The chain recombines TRBV9 with TRBJ2-7, with TRBD1 matching over 11 bases. Trimming removed 0 bases from V and 6 bases from J; junction bases left unmatched: 5. Germline values: CDR1 SGDLS, CDR2 YYNGEE. The CDR3 loop spans 15 amino acids.

The rearrangement links TRBV5-1 to TRBJ2-1; 8 nucleotides align to TRBD1. V shed 0 bases and J 3 bases; nucleotides not matched to a gene: 2. The V gene's germline CDR1 is SGHRS and CDR2 YFSETQ. The CDR3 runs 15 residues. CDR3: CASSLEGQDYNEQFF. The CDR3 DNA reads TGCGCCAGCAGCTTGGAGGGACAGGACTACAATGAGCAGTTCTTC.

For this clone: The same CDR3 is also encoded by other DNA sequences in this sample. V and J are TRBV5-1 and TRBJ1-3; the D gene is possibly TRBD1 (6 bases). Germline V lookup: CDR1 SGHRS, CDR2 YFSETQ. Trimming cost V 0 bases and J 2 bases, with 9 bases left between them. This CDR3 contains 15 residues. CDR3 DNA sequence: TGCGCCAGCAGCTTGGAGACAGGAACTGGAAACACCATATATTTT. Protein sequence: CASSLETGTGNTIYF.

This sequence joins TRBV28 and TRBJ1-2; TRBD1 matches 8 bases. The CDR3 consists of 15 residues. Per germline, CDR1 MDHEN and CDR2 SYDVKM. With V trimmed by 6 bases and J by 2 bases, 8 bases remained unmatched. The CDR3 sequence: CASRYRGENNYGYTF. CDR3 bases: TGTGCCAGCAGATACAGGGGGGAAAACAACTATGGCTACACCTTC.

The chain carries TRBV5-8 and TRBJ2-2; D remains unclear. The germline CDR1 and CDR2 sequences are SGHTS and YDEGEE. Trimming pared 4 bases from V and 7 bases from J, leaving 29 bases between. This CDR3 has 19 amino acids. This CDR3 is CASSQGPRSLDTPGGELFF. CDR3 in DNA: TGTGCCAGCAGCCAAGGCCCCAGAAGTTTGGATACGCCAGGCGGGGAGCTGTTTTTT. Complete variable domain (other parts from reference TRBV5-8 and TRBJ2-2): EAGVTQSPTHLIKTRGQQATLRCSPISGHTSVYWYQQALGLGLQFLLWYDEGEERNRGNFPPRFSGRQFPNYSSELNVNALELEDSALYLCASSQGPRSLDTPGGELFFGEGSRLTVL.

The V and J genes are TRBV24-1 and TRBJ2-2, with D possibly being TRBD1 (6 bases). V was shortened by 5 bases and J by 5 bases, with 14 bases between the two germline ends. The V gene's germline CDR1 is KGHDR and CDR2 SFDVKD. The CDR3 is 15 residues long. This CDR3 reads CATSAPEQGTGELFF. CDR3 coding DNA: TGTGCCACCAGTGCCCCAGAACAGGGAACCGGGGAGCTGTTTTTT.

The genes are TRBV5-6 and TRBJ1-5; the D gene is possibly TRBD1 (6 bases). Trimming stripped 4 bases from V and 5 bases from J, with 10 bases between. The V gene's germline CDR1 is SGHDT and CDR2 YYEEEE. CDR3 length: 13 amino acids. CDR3 amino acids: CASSEGGHQPQHF. DNA for the CDR3: TGTGCCAGCAGCGAGGGGGGCCATCAGCCCCAGCATTTT.

The V gene is TRBV7-9, the J gene TRBJ1-6, with 7 nucleotides matching TRBD1. Germline CDR1 SEHNR, CDR2 FQNEAQ (reference sequence). This CDR3 has 16 amino acids. Trimming cost V 7 bases and J 3 bases; bases outside gene matches: 9. Here the CDR3 reads CASTPQGGIYNSPLHF. The CDR3 DNA sequence: TGTGCCAGCACCCCTCAGGGGGGCATCTATAATTCACCCCTCCACTTT.

V usage is TRBV10-2 and J usage is TRBJ1-2; a possible D gene is TRBD1 (5 bases). V lost 10 bases and J 2 bases, leaving 8 bases between the germline ends. Germline loops: CDR1 WSHSY, CDR2 SAAADI. The length of the CDR3 is 11 residues. The CDR3 loop reads CATRQNYGYTF. CDR3 in DNA: TGCGCCACCAGACAGAACTATGGCTACACCTTC.

This clone has just one count. This chain joins TRBV19 and TRBJ2-7, with 7 positions matching TRBD1. This CDR3 has 14 amino acids. The germline V gene encodes CDR1 LNHDA and CDR2 SQIVND (reference sequence). Trimming cost V 4 bases and J 2 bases; bases outside gene matches: 5. CDR3 in DNA: TGTGCCAGTAGTACCTCCGGGACAGCCTACGAGCAGTACTTC. It specifies CASSTSGTAYEQYF.

The V call is TRBV19, the J call TRBJ1-2; 7 bases line up with TRBD1. CDR1 LNHDA and CDR2 SQIVND come from the germline V gene (reference sequence). The CDR3 totals 13 residues. V lost 6 bases to trimming and J lost 2 bases; unmatched junction nucleotides: 3. This CDR3 is CASSVQGNYGYTF. CDR3 nucleotides: TGTGCCAGTAGCGTACAGGGGAACTATGGCTACACCTTC.

The chain uses TRBV18 and TRBJ1-5, with a possible D match to TRBD1 (5 bases). Trimming shortened V by 5 bases and J by 0 bases, and 11 bases separated the two germline ends. The CDR3 runs to 15 residues. In germline, CDR1 is KGHSH, CDR2 LQKENI. The DNA of the CDR3 is TGTGCCAGCTCATCCGGGGGGGGTAGCAATCAGCCCCAGCATTTT. Translating it yields CASSSGGGSNQPQHF. Full variable domain (outside the CDR3, taken from reference TRBV18 and TRBJ1-5): NAGVMQNPRHLVRRRGQEARLRCSPMKGHSHVYWYRQLPEEGLKFMVYLQKENIIDESGMPKERFSAEFPKEGPSILRIQQVVRGDSAAYFCASSSGGGSNQPQHFGDGTRLSIL.